Detailed here is one T cell receptor (beta chain). Its cognate antigen is unknown. Generated by immunoSEQ multiplex PCR, the TCRdb table keeps only in-frame clones and is missing some. Of more than 95,000 clones detected, roughly nine tenths appear once; the ten largest clones hold roughly 8%. V was clipped by 5 bases and J by 1 base, with 26 bases between them. The CDR3 has 19 residues. Germline-derived CDR1 and CDR2 are MNHEY and SMNVEV (reference sequence). This sample is drawn from a study of T cell responses to AZD1222 COVID-19 vaccine. The study's findings and limits: The sample set comprised mostly white British donors with more females, and clonal diversity was possibly underestimated.

J is TRBJ1-1 and V is TRBV27; D might be TRBD1 (6 bases). Sequenced here: peripheral blood, sampled on day 0 of AZD1222 vaccination. The clonotype originates from an adult in good health. The CDR3 DNA is TGTGCCAGCAGTAGTGTAGGGGAGGGGGTGCTAAGTAGGAACACTGAAGCTTTCTTT. Encoded protein: CASSSVGEGVLSRNTEAFF.